What follows is one T cell receptor (beta chain) and its context. Its specificity is not known. The record originates from a study of T cell repertoires in cytomegalovirus infection. Study in general: In public TCR beta signatures, there were indications of both CMV infection and matching HLA type.

TCRdb reprocessed the reads with MiXCR, giving one entry per CDR3 protein. The table lists about 900,000 distinct CDR3 sequences, approximately 33% of them singletons. CDR3 length: 14 amino acids. The germline V gene has CDR1 LNHDA and CDR2 SQIVND (reference sequence). Between the trimmed V and J ends, which lost 6 bases and 1 base, there was a span of 12 bases. Study-level findings and limits: In two of eight donors, the top clonotype was HLA-C-restricted CMV-specific.

The rearrangement uses TRBV19 and TRBJ1-1; a weak D match, TRBD1 (5 bases). The sequence derives from a human donor in good health (CMV status not recorded). Some clones in this sample may be carry-over from other donors' samples. The specimen was cultured CD8+ T cells from PBMCs, collected from culture after CMV antigen stimulation. The CDR3 coding sequence is TGTGCCAGTAGGAAGGGGTTTCGGAACACTGAAGCTTTCTTT. Residues: CASRKGFRNTEAFF.